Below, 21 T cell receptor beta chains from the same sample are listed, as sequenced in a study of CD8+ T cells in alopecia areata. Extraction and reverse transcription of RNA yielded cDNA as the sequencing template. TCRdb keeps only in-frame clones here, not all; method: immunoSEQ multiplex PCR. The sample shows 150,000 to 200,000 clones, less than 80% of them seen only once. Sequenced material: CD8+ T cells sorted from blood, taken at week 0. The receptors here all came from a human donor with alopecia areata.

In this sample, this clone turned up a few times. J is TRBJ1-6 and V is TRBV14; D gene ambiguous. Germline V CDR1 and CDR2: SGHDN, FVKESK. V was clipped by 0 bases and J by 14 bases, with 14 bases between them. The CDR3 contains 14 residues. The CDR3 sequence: CASSQDPPRRALHF. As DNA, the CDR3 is TGTGCCAGCAGCCAAGACCCCCCGAGGCGGGCCCTCCACTTT.

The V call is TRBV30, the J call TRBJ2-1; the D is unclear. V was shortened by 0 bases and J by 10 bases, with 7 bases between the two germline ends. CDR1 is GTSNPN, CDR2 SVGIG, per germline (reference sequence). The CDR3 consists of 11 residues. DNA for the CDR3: TGTGCCTGGAGTGTATCCGGGGAGCAGTTCTTC. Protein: CAWSVSGEQFF.

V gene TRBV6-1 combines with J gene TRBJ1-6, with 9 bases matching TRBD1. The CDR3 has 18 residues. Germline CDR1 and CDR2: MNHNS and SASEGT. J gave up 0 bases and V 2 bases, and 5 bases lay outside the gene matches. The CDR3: CASSERTGANSYNSPLHF. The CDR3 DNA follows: TGTGCCAGCAGTGAACGGACAGGGGCGAACTCCTATAATTCACCCCTCCACTTT.

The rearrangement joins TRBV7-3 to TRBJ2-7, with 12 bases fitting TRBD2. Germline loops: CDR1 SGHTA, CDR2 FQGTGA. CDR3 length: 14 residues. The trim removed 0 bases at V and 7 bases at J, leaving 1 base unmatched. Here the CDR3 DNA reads TGTGCCAGCAGCTTAACGGGGACTAGCGGGGAGCAGTACTTC. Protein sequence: CASSLTGTSGEQYF.

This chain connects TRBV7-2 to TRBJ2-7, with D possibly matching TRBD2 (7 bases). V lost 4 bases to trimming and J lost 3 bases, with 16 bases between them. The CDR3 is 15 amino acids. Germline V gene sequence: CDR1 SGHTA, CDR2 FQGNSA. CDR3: CASSSRGAQLYEQYF. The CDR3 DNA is TGTGCCAGCAGCTCCCGGGGGGCCCAGCTCTACGAGCAGTACTTC.

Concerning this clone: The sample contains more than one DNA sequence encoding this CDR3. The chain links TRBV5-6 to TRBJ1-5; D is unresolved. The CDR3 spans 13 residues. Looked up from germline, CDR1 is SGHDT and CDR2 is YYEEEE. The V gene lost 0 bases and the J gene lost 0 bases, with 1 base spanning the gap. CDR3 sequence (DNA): TGTGCCAGCAGCTTGGGTAGCAATCAGCCCCAGCATTTT. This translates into CASSLGSNQPQHF.

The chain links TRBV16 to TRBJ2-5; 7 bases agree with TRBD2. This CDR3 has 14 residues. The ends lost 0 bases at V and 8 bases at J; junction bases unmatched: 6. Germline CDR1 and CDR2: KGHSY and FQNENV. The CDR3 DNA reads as TGTGCCAGCAGCCAATCTGTCAGCGGGGTTACCCAGTACTTC. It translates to CASSQSVSGVTQYF.

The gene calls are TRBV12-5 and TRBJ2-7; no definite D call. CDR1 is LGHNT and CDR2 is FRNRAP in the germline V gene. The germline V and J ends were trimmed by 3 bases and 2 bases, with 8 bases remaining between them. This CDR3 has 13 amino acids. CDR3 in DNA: TGTGCTAGTGGTTTTGGCAGTCCCTACGAGCAGTACTTC. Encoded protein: CASGFGSPYEQYF.

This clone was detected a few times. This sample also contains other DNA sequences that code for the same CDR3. Written as DNA, the CDR3 is TGTGCCAGCAGCTTAGAAGGCAATGAGCAGTTCTTC. Residues: CASSLEGNEQFF. V gene TRBV7-9 combines with J gene TRBJ2-1; D remains unclear. V was cut by 1 base and J by 6 bases, with 4 bases left in between. Germline V CDR1 and CDR2: SEHNR, FQNEAQ (reference sequence). The length of the CDR3 is 12 residues.

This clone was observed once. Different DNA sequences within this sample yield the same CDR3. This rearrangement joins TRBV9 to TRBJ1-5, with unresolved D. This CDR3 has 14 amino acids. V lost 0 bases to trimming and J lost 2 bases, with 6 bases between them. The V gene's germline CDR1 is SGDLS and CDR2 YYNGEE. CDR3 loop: CASSVGGGNQPQHF. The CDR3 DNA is TGTGCCAGCAGCGTAGGCGGGGGCAATCAGCCCCAGCATTTT.

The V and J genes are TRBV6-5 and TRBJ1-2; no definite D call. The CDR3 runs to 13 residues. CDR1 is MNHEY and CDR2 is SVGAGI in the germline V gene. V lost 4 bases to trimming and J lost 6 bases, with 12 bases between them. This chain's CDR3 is CASSWAGGDGYTF. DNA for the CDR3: TGTGCCAGCAGTTGGGCGGGTGGCGATGGCTACACCTTC.

Here the CDR3 reads CASSQVQGAGNQPQHF. CDR3 bases: TGCGCCAGCAGCCAAGTCCAGGGGGCCGGCAATCAGCCCCAGCATTTT. This sequence joins TRBV4-1 and TRBJ1-5; the match to TRBD1 covers 8 bases. Germline loops: CDR1 MGHRA, CDR2 YSYEKL. V lost 1 base to trimming and J lost 2 bases; unmatched junction nucleotides: 4. This CDR3 has 16 amino acids.

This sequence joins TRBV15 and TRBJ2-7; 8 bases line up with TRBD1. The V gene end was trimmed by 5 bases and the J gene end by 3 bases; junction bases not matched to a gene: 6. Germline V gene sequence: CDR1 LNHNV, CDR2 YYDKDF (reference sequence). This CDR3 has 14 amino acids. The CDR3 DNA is TGTGCCACCAGCGGCGCCGGGACAGGCTACGAGCAGTACTTC. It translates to CATSGAGTGYEQYF.

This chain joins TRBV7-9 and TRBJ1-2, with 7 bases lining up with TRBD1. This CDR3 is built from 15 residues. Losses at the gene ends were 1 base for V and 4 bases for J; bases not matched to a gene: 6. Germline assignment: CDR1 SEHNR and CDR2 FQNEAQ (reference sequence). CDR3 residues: CASSLGPGTVYGYTF. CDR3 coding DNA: TGTGCCAGCAGCTTAGGTCCCGGGACAGTCTATGGCTACACCTTC.

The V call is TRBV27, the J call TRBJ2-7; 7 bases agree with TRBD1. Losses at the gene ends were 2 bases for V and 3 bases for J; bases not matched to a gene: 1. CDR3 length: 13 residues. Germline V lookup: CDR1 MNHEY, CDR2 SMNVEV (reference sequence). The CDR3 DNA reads TGTGCCAGCAGTTTACCAGGGGGCTACGAGCAGTACTTC. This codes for CASSLPGGYEQYF.

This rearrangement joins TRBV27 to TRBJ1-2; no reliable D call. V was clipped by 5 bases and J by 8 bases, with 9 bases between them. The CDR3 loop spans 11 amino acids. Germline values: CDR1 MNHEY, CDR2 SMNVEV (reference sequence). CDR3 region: CASSGQHGYTF. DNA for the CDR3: TGTGCCAGCAGTGGTCAACACGGCTACACCTTC.

The DNA for the CDR3 is TGTGCCAGTAATTCCGGGAAGGACACCGGGGAGCTGTTTTTT. This gives the protein CASNSGKDTGELFF. The chain uses TRBV19 and TRBJ2-2, with a weak D call TRBD2 (5 bases). This CDR3 spans 14 amino acids. V shed 7 bases and J shed 3 bases, with 12 bases lying between them. Germline loops: CDR1 LNHDA, CDR2 SQIVND (reference sequence).

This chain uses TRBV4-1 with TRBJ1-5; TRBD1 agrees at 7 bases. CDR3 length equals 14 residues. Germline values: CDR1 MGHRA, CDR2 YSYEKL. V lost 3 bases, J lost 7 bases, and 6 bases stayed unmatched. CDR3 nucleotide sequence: TGCGCCAGCAGCCACGACAGGGATGGGCAGCCCCAGCATTTT. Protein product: CASSHDRDGQPQHF.

This CDR3 reads CASRRLRTNEKLFF. The DNA of the CDR3 is TGTGCCAGCAGGAGACTACGCACTAATGAAAAACTGTTTTTT. The V call is TRBV28, the J call TRBJ1-4; D gene uncertain. The germline V gene encodes CDR1 MDHEN and CDR2 SYDVKM. CDR3 length equals 14 residues. The V and J ends lost 6 bases and 2 bases respectively, with 10 bases between them.

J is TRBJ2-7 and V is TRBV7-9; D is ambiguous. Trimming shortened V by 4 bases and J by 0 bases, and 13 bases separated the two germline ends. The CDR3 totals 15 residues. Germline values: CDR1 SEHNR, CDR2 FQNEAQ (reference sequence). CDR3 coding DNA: TGTGCCAGCAGCTCCGGTGGATTAAGCTCCTACGAGCAGTACTTC. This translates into CASSSGGLSSYEQYF.

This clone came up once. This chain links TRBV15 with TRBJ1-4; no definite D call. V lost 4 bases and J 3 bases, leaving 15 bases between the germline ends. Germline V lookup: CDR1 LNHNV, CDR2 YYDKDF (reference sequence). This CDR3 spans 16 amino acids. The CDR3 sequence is CATSNYPWVANEKLFF. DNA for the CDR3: TGTGCCACCAGCAATTACCCGTGGGTGGCTAATGAAAAACTGTTTTTT.